A single sample is the source of the 13 T cell receptor beta chains below, sequenced in a study of blood T cell repertoires in COVID-19. Sequenced by immunoSEQ multiplex PCR; TCRdb stores in-frame clones only, minus some. The sample includes some 250,000 clones, approximately 84% seen only once; the top ten take 15%. The sequencing sample was made of PBMCs or T cells enriched from blood (not recorded which). The receptors come from a man aged 35-49 years who had recovered from COVID-19.

Only one count was recorded for this clone. The identical CDR3 is also encoded by other nucleotide sequences in the sample. The gene calls are TRBV7-3 and TRBJ2-3; D is uncertain. The CDR3 is 13 amino acids. V was shortened by 1 base and J by 1 base, with 3 bases between the two germline ends. Germline V gene sequence: CDR1 SGHTA, CDR2 FQGTGA. The DNA for the CDR3 is TGTGCCAGCAGCTTAATCGGCACAGATACGCAGTATTTT. This encodes CASSLIGTDTQYF.

The chain has TRBV7-2 and TRBJ1-4; perhaps TRBD1 as D (5 bases). CDR1 is SGHTA and CDR2 is FQGNSA in the germline V gene. This CDR3 region has 15 residues. Trimming took 1 base from V and 8 from J, leaving 14 bases between them. The DNA of the CDR3 is TGTGCCAGCAGCTTAGAGAACAGGCCTCTCGAAAAACTGTTTTTT. Protein product: CASSLENRPLEKLFF.

The chain employs TRBV30 and TRBJ1-2; 9 nucleotides match TRBD1. The CDR3 is 15 residues long. V shed 6 bases, J shed 8 bases, and the junction held 16 bases outside the gene matches. Germline-derived CDR1 and CDR2 are GTSNPN and SVGIG (reference sequence). The CDR3, as DNA: TGTGCCTGCCACGGGCCGGCAGGGACAGGGCGGGGCTACACCTTC. Its protein product is CACHGPAGTGRGYTF.

CDR3 protein: CASSGYRLGTEAFF. The CDR3 DNA reads TGTGCCAGCAGCGGGTACAGACTAGGAACTGAAGCTTTCTTT. The rearrangement links TRBV7-2 to TRBJ1-1, with D unresolved. V was cut by 5 bases and J by 5 bases, with 15 bases left in between. There are 14 residues in the CDR3. Germline V gene lookup returns CDR1 SGHTA and CDR2 FQGNSA.

The V gene is TRBV27, the J gene TRBJ1-2, with D perhaps TRBD1 (6 bases). The V and J ends lost 5 bases and 5 bases respectively, with 12 bases between them. This CDR3 is built from 13 residues. Germline V gives CDR1 MNHEY, CDR2 SMNVEV (reference sequence). The CDR3 is CASSPTGPYGYTF. The CDR3 coding sequence is TGTGCCAGCAGTCCGACAGGACCATATGGCTACACCTTC.

The chain links TRBV3-1 (or the pseudogene TRBV3-2) to TRBJ2-3, with a possible D match to TRBD1 (6 bases). V dropped 1 base and J dropped 2 bases, with 7 bases sitting between them. There are 14 residues in the CDR3. The germline V gene encodes CDR1 LGHDT and CDR2 YNNKEL (reference sequence). The CDR3 coding sequence is TGTGCCAGCAGCCAAGCGGGACACACAGATACGCAGTATTTT. Its protein is CASSQAGHTDTQYF.

The chain links TRBV28 to TRBJ1-2; 7 nucleotides agree with TRBD1. Per the germline V gene, CDR1 is MDHEN and CDR2 is SYDVKM. This CDR3 is 13 amino acids long. The V gene end was trimmed by 3 bases and the J gene end by 5 bases; junction bases not matched to a gene: 3. CDR3 in DNA: TGTGCCAGCAGTTTGCAGACAGGGTATGGCTACACCTTC. It specifies CASSLQTGYGYTF.

This rearrangement joins TRBV6-5 to TRBJ1-4; TRBD1 matches 8 bases. V lost 7 bases to trimming and J lost 7 bases; unmatched junction nucleotides: 8. The CDR3 loop spans 14 amino acids. CDR1 is MNHEY and CDR2 is SVGAGI in the germline V gene. The CDR3 spells CASTPRGQSEKLFF. DNA of the CDR3: TGTGCCAGCACCCCCAGGGGGCAGAGTGAAAAACTGTTTTTT.

This clone was counted between two and nine times. The V call is TRBV14, the J call TRBJ2-2; D is unclear. Deletions cut 1 base from V and 4 bases from J, with 7 bases between. Per the germline V gene, CDR1 is SGHDN and CDR2 is FVKESK. CDR3 length: 14 residues. The CDR3 loop is CASSQGLFTGELFF. CDR3 sequence (DNA): TGTGCCAGCAGCCAAGGGCTCTTCACCGGGGAGCTGTTTTTT.

V usage is TRBV28 and J usage is TRBJ1-1; no clear D. Trimming removed 2 bases from V and 1 base from J, with 14 bases in between. CDR3 size: 16 residues. Germline V lookup: CDR1 MDHEN, CDR2 SYDVKM. CDR3 coding DNA: TGTGCCAGCAGTTTAAGGTTCAGGCCCTCGAACACTGAAGCTTTCTTT. This sequence encodes CASSLRFRPSNTEAFF.

CDR3 bases: TGCAGCGTTGAACCACAAAGACGGCGGGGGATGGGTGATACGCAGTATTTT. It specifies CSVEPQRRRGMGDTQYF. The V and J genes are TRBV29-1 and TRBJ2-3; 7 nucleotides line up with TRBD2. The CDR3 runs 17 residues. Germline V gene lookup returns CDR1 SQVTM and CDR2 ANQGSEA. V dropped 2 bases and J dropped 6; count of bases not matched to a gene: 17.

V is TRBV6-1 and J is TRBJ1-2; a weak D match, TRBD1 (6 bases). CDR1 MNHNS and CDR2 SASEGT come from the germline V gene. This CDR3 has 17 residues. V was pared by 3 bases and J by 4 bases, with 21 bases between. CDR3 nucleotide sequence: TGTGCCAGCAGTGATCACCATCCTGGGGGCCTACTCTATGGCTACACCTTC. Residues: CASSDHHPGGLLYGYTF.

This clone was seen only a few times. The chain couples TRBV4-3 to TRBJ1-2, with 7 bases identical to TRBD1. With V trimmed by 1 base and J by 8 bases, 7 bases remained unmatched. From germline, CDR1 is LGHNA and CDR2 YSLEER. CDR3 length: 14 amino acids. The CDR3 DNA is TGCGCCAGCAGCCAAGGGGGACAGTCTCGCGGCTACACCTTC. Protein: CASSQGGQSRGYTF.